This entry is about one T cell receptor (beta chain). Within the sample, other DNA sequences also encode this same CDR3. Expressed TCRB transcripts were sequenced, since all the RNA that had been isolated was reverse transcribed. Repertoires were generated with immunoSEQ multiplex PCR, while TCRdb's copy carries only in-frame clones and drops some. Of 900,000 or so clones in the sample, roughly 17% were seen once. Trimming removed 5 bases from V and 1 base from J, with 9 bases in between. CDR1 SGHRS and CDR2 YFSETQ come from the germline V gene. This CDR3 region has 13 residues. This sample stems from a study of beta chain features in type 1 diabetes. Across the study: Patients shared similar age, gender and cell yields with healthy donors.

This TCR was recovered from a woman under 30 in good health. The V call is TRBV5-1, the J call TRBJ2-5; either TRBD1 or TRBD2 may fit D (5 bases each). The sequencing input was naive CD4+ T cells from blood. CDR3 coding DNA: TGCGCCAGCAGTTCAGGGAGCCAAGAGACCCAGTACTTC. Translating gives CASSSGSQETQYF.